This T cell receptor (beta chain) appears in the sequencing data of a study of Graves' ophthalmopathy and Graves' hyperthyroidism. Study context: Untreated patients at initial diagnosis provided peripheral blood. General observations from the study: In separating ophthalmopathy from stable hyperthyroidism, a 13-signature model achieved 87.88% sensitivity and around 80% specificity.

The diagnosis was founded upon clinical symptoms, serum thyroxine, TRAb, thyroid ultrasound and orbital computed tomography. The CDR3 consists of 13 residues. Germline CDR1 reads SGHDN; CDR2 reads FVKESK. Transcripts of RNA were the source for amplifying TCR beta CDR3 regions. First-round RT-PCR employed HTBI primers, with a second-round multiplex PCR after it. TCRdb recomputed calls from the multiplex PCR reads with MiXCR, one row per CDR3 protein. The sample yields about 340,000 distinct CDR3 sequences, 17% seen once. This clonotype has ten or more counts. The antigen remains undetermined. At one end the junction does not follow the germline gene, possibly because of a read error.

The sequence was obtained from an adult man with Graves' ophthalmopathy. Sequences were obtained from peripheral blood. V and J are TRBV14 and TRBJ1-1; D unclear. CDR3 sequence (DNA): TGCGCCAGCAGCTTGAAAGTGAACACTGAAGCTTTCTTT. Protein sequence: CASSLKVNTEAFF.